Below are 25 T cell receptor beta chains sequenced from a single sample in a study of vaccination effects on CD4 cells after COVID-19. Their antigens remain unidentified. Investigators separated out CD4+ T cells once around nine days of culture had passed. Here immunoSEQ multiplex PCR was the method, and the copy in TCRdb shows in-frame clones only, minus some. Of about 72,000 clones in the sample, 77% were seen once. Here the sequenced sample was CD4+ T cells from PBMCs cultured without peptide, taken before COVID-19 vaccination. These receptors were obtained from a human donor who received a COVID-19 vaccine.

This chain uses TRBV4-2 with TRBJ1-3; 10 nucleotides line up with TRBD1. Unmatched junction bases numbered 3, after V lost 5 bases and J lost 8 bases. CDR3 length equals 13 residues. Per the germline V gene, CDR1 is LGHNA and CDR2 is YNFKEQ. CDR3 coding DNA: TGTGCCAGCAGCTCGGACAGGGGGGACACCATATATTTT. It is translated as CASSSDRGDTIYF.

The table lists this clone with a count of one. The CDR3 is CAWNRDRVLKEGGNTIYF. As DNA, the CDR3 is TGTGCCTGGAATCGGGACAGGGTTCTTAAGGAGGGTGGAAACACCATATATTTT. The genes are TRBV30 and TRBJ1-3, with 9 positions matching TRBD1. Germline values: CDR1 GTSNPN, CDR2 SVGIG (reference sequence). The CDR3 runs 18 residues. V gave up 4 bases and J gave up 3 bases; unmatched junction bases: 16.

As regards this clone: Different DNA sequences within this sample yield the same CDR3. The rearrangement uses TRBV18 and TRBJ2-7, with 7 positions matching TRBD1. CDR3 length: 14 amino acids. Per the germline V gene, CDR1 is KGHSH and CDR2 is LQKENI. V gave up 1 base and J gave up 3 bases; unmatched junction bases: 3. CDR3 in DNA: TGTGCCAGCTCACCACTCCGGGACAGCTACGAGCAGTACGTC. It is translated as CASSPLRDSYEQYV.

This sequence joins TRBV10-2 and TRBJ2-3, with D perhaps TRBD2 (5 bases). There are 16 residues in the CDR3. The germline gives CDR1 WSHSY, CDR2 SAAADI. The ends were cut back, 7 bases at V and 6 bases at J, with 23 bases in the middle. The CDR3 nucleotides read TGCGCCAGCATGTCACCCGACCCCTCAACGGGGGATACGCAGTATTTT. Amino acid sequence: CASMSPDPSTGDTQYF.

The chain couples TRBV5-1 to TRBJ2-2; D remains ambiguous. The V and J ends lost 0 bases and 7 bases respectively, with 10 bases between them. The CDR3 length is 14 residues. Germline assignment: CDR1 SGHRS and CDR2 YFSETQ. CDR3 sequence: CASSLDTELGELFF. CDR3 nucleotide sequence: TGCGCCAGCAGCTTGGATACAGAACTCGGGGAGCTGTTTTTT.

The chain couples TRBV9 to TRBJ2-5; perhaps TRBD2 as D (5 bases). CDR3 length: 16 residues. Trimming removed 0 bases at V and 3 bases at J, with 15 bases between. Germline V CDR1 and CDR2: SGDLS, YYNGEE. CDR3 nucleotides: TGTGCCAGCAGCGTAGCTGGCCGGGGAAGGGAAGAGACCCAGTACTTC. Amino acid sequence: CASSVAGRGREETQYF.

By sample share, this clone is medium-sized. The chain combines TRBV11-2 with TRBJ2-1, with 7 positions matching TRBD1. Germline CDR1 SGHAT, CDR2 FQNNGV. V lost 10 bases and J lost 2; bases outside the gene matches: 11. CDR3 length: 15 residues. CDR3 loop: CATQQQTGPYNEQFF. CDR3 sequence (DNA): TGTGCCACCCAGCAACAGACAGGGCCCTACAATGAGCAGTTCTTC.

CDR3 in amino acids: CASSPGPGLAGLETQYF. The CDR3 DNA is TGTGCCAGCAGCCCCGGACCGGGACTAGCGGGGTTGGAGACCCAGTACTTC. V gene TRBV5-4 combines with J gene TRBJ2-5, with TRBD2 matching over 13 bases. Germline loops: CDR1 SGHNT, CDR2 YYREEE (reference sequence). This CDR3 is built from 17 residues. V lost 4 bases to trimming and J lost 5 bases; unmatched junction nucleotides: 11.

V and J are TRBV6-2 or TRBV6-3 and TRBJ2-1; D uncertain. V gave up 5 bases and J gave up 4 bases, with 12 bases separating them. The CDR3 extends over 14 amino acids. From germline, CDR1 is MNHEY and CDR2 SVGEGT. CDR3 sequence reads: CASSHPLGYNEQFF. CDR3 sequence (DNA): TGTGCCAGCAGTCACCCCCTTGGGTACAATGAGCAGTTCTTC.

The V gene is TRBV6-2 or TRBV6-3, the J gene TRBJ2-7; D is unresolved. In germline, CDR1 is MNHEY, CDR2 SVGEGT. V was shortened by 2 bases and J by 6 bases, with 8 bases between the two germline ends. The CDR3 sequence is 12 residues long. The CDR3 region is CASSYPSSEQYV. CDR3 bases: TGTGCCAGCAGTTACCCCAGTAGCGAGCAGTACGTC.

The chain joins TRBV7-2 to TRBJ1-1; tentative D call: TRBD1 (5 bases). Germline V lookup: CDR1 SGHTA, CDR2 FQGNSA. The V end lost 6 bases, the J end lost 4 bases, and 15 bases lay between the germline ends. CDR3 length: 14 residues. The CDR3 DNA is TGTGCCAGCAGTCCCCACTCGGGGCTCACTGAAGCTTTCTTT. Protein product: CASSPHSGLTEAFF.

The gene calls are TRBV5-1 and TRBJ2-2, with D possibly matching TRBD2 (5 bases). Between the trimmed V and J ends, which lost 3 bases and 15 bases, there was a span of 21 bases. CDR3 length equals 14 residues. From germline, CDR1 is SGHRS and CDR2 YFSETQ. This chain's CDR3 is CASSSVPGMESMFF. The CDR3 bases are TGCGCCAGCAGCTCCGTACCGGGGATGGAGAGCATGTTTTTT.

This clone was counted only a few times. V gene TRBV7-9 combines with J gene TRBJ1-5; D unclear. In germline, CDR1 is SEHNR, CDR2 FQNEAQ (reference sequence). The V end was cut by 3 bases, the J end by 6 bases, with 9 bases between. The CDR3 covers 13 residues. The CDR3 reads CASSFQAPQPQHF. The CDR3 coding sequence is TGTGCCAGCAGCTTCCAGGCGCCTCAGCCCCAGCATTTT.

This sequence joins TRBV3-1 (or the pseudogene TRBV3-2) and TRBJ1-3; the D gene is possibly TRBD1 (6 bases). V lost 0 bases to trimming and J lost 5 bases, with 11 bases between them. CDR1 LGHDT and CDR2 YNNKEL come from the germline V gene (reference sequence). The CDR3 length is 15 residues. The CDR3 DNA reads as TGTGCCAGCAGCCAAGATGGAGACAGGAGAAACACCATATATTTT. Amino acid sequence: CASSQDGDRRNTIYF.

V usage is TRBV5-1 and J usage is TRBJ1-3; weak D call: TRBD1 (6 bases). The V and J ends lost 4 bases and 3 bases respectively, with 17 bases between them. This CDR3 has 16 amino acids. CDR1 and CDR2 from the germline V gene are SGHRS and YFSETQ. CDR3 region: CASSRVSGGIGNTIYF. The CDR3 coding sequence is TGCGCCAGCAGCCGGGTGAGCGGGGGCATTGGAAACACCATATATTTT. The variable domain in full, with the rest retrieved from reference TRBV5-1 and TRBJ1-3, is KAGVTQTPRYLIKTRGQQVTLSCSPISGHRSVSWYQQTPGQGLQFLFEYFSETQRNKGNFPGRFSGRQFSNSRSEMNVSTLELGDSALYLCASSRVSGGIGNTIYFGEGSWLTVV.

The chain has TRBV30 and TRBJ1-2; D is perhaps TRBD1 (6 bases). CDR3 length: 12 amino acids. Germline V CDR1 and CDR2: GTSNPN, SVGIG (reference sequence). Trimming took off 3 bases at V and 5 bases at J, with 10 bases between the two ends. CDR3 nucleotide sequence: TGTGCCTGGAGCAATACAGGGTATGGCTACACCTTC. It yields the protein CAWSNTGYGYTF.

V is TRBV6-4 and J is TRBJ2-1; D could derive from TRBD1 or TRBD2 (6 bases each). CDR3 length: 13 amino acids. The V gene lost 3 bases and the J gene lost 10 bases, with 13 bases spanning the gap. Per germline, CDR1 MRHNA and CDR2 SNTAGT. The CDR3 sequence is CASSERGGGEQFF. CDR3 nucleotide sequence: TGTGCCAGCAGTGAACGAGGGGGAGGAGAGCAGTTCTTC.

The V call is TRBV19, the J call TRBJ2-5; D gene ambiguous. V was trimmed by 5 bases and J by 0 bases, leaving 7 bases between them. CDR1 is LNHDA, CDR2 SQIVND, per germline (reference sequence). The CDR3 runs to 13 residues. Here the CDR3 reads CASSPRDQETQYF. CDR3 sequence (DNA): TGTGCCAGTAGTCCCCGGGACCAAGAGACCCAGTACTTC.

The chain combines TRBV3-1 (or the pseudogene TRBV3-2) with TRBJ1-1; 7 bases are a match to TRBD1. V gave up 6 bases and J gave up 2 bases; unmatched junction bases: 9. Germline V gene data show CDR1 as LGHDT and CDR2 as YNNKEL (reference sequence). CDR3 length: 15 amino acids. The chain's CDR3 is CASRYQQGRNTEAFF. In DNA, the CDR3 is TGTGCCAGCAGATACCAACAGGGGAGAAACACTGAAGCTTTCTTT.

J is TRBJ2-1 and V is TRBV7-3, with 8 bases matching TRBD1. The CDR3 has 18 amino acids. The ends lost 0 bases at V and 7 bases at J; junction bases unmatched: 14. CDR1 is SGHTA and CDR2 is FQGTGA in the germline V gene. CDR3 protein: CASSLTPTGVGTENEQFF. The CDR3 DNA reads TGTGCCAGCAGCTTAACCCCGACAGGGGTAGGAACGGAGAATGAGCAGTTCTTC.

The J gene is TRBJ1-1, the V gene TRBV6-1, with D unresolved. Trimming removed 0 bases from V and 7 bases from J, with 6 bases in between. CDR3 length: 12 residues. The germline CDR1 and CDR2 sequences are MNHNS and SASEGT. CDR3 residues: CASSEAKYEAFF. The DNA of the CDR3 is TGTGCCAGCAGTGAAGCAAAATATGAAGCTTTCTTT.

V is TRBV7-9 and J is TRBJ1-3; no firm D call. The CDR3 loop spans 15 amino acids. Germline-derived CDR1 and CDR2 are SEHNR and FQNEAQ (reference sequence). V lost 1 base to trimming and J lost 0 bases, with 7 bases between them. CDR3: CASSLEGSSGNTIYF. CDR3 nucleotides: TGTGCCAGCAGCTTAGAAGGGTCCTCTGGAAACACCATATATTTT.

This rearrangement joins TRBV7-9 to TRBJ2-3, with 9 bases matching TRBD1. Germline CDR1 is SEHNR and CDR2 is FQNEAQ (reference sequence). V was pared by 3 bases and J by 5 bases, with 6 bases of the junction left unmatched. The CDR3 sequence is 15 residues long. DNA for the CDR3: TGTGCCAGCAGCTTTAGGGACAGGGCGGGAGATACGCAGTATTTT. Translation gives CASSFRDRAGDTQYF.

The rearrangement links TRBV27 to TRBJ2-2, with D maybe TRBD2 (6 bases). The germline V gene has CDR1 MNHEY and CDR2 SMNVEV (reference sequence). V was clipped by 2 bases and J by 0 bases, with 7 bases between them. The CDR3 runs 15 residues. The CDR3 is CASSLREANTGELFF. DNA for the CDR3: TGTGCCAGCAGTTTAAGGGAGGCGAACACCGGGGAGCTGTTTTTT.

V is TRBV6-5 and J is TRBJ1-5; TRBD1 matches at 8 bases. CDR1 and CDR2 from the germline V gene are MNHEY and SVGAGI. The CDR3 extends over 14 amino acids. With 5 bases clipped from V and 6 bases from J, the junction kept 6 bases outside the gene matches. CDR3 loop: CASSTGQGGQPQHF. The CDR3 region has the DNA TGTGCCAGCAGTACTGGACAGGGCGGTCAGCCCCAGCATTTT.